These 8 T cell receptor beta chains were sequenced from one sample in a study of blood T cell repertoires in COVID-19 (dated by TCRdb to between 2020 and 2021). The library was prepared using the immunoSEQ multiplex PCR assay. What TCRdb holds here is the immuneACCESS table cut down to in-frame rearrangements. Part of the clones is not present; checked against another copy, under half of the missing clones reflect an unresolved V gene, and the others are unexplained. The sample table holds roughly 81,000 clones, of which 80% to 90% were seen once. The leading ten clones occupy 39% of the sample. Sequencing input: peripheral blood. The receptors were gathered from an elderly man with active or convalescent COVID-19.

The gene calls are TRBV6-5 and TRBJ1-1; the D is unclear. The V end was cut by 6 bases, the J end by 1 base, with 15 bases between. The CDR3 totals 15 residues. From germline, CDR1 is MNHEY and CDR2 SVGAGI. CDR3 residues: CASSLLEDRNTEAFF. The CDR3 DNA reads as TGTGCCAGCAGCCTATTGGAGGACCGGAACACTGAAGCTTTCTTT.

This chain uses TRBV6-5 with TRBJ1-6; a weak D match, TRBD1 (6 bases). With 2 bases removed from V and 7 bases from J, the gap between germline ends came to 9 bases. The CDR3 covers 14 residues. CDR1 MNHEY and CDR2 SVGAGI come from the germline V gene. The CDR3 spells CASSYGGTNSPLHF. In DNA form, the CDR3 reads TGTGCCAGCAGTTACGGGGGCACCAATTCACCCCTCCACTTT.

The genes are TRBV5-1 and TRBJ1-2, with 9 bases identical to TRBD1. The CDR3 is made up of 13 amino acids. J lost 8 bases, V lost 4 bases, and 6 bases had no gene match. In germline, CDR1 is SGHRS, CDR2 YFSETQ. The CDR3 here is CASSPDRGGGYTF. CDR3 nucleotide sequence: TGCGCCAGCAGCCCGGACAGGGGTGGGGGCTACACCTTC.

The V call is TRBV6-1, the J call TRBJ1-5, with TRBD1 as a possible D gene (6 bases). The CDR3 covers 14 residues. Germline CDR1 is MNHNS and CDR2 is SASEGT. V was clipped by 1 base and J by 4 bases, with 8 bases between them. For the CDR3, the DNA is TGTGCCAGCAGTGAAGGGGGGCTGAATCAGCCCCAGCATTTT. Protein sequence: CASSEGGLNQPQHF.

V is TRBV4-1 and J is TRBJ2-1, with TRBD1 matching 7 bases. The germline gives CDR1 MGHRA, CDR2 YSYEKL. The CDR3 totals 16 residues. V shed 1 base and J 0 bases; nucleotides not matched to a gene: 3. CDR3 protein: CASSQGRTGSYNEQFF. Written as DNA, the CDR3 is TGCGCCAGCAGCCAAGGTAGGACAGGCTCCTACAATGAGCAGTTCTTC.

The chain joins TRBV18 to TRBJ2-6, with D perhaps matching TRBD1 (5 bases). The germline V and J ends were trimmed by 2 bases and 0 bases, with 8 bases remaining between them. CDR1 and CDR2 (germline): KGHSH, LQKENI. The CDR3 is 16 residues long. The CDR3 loop is CASSPAGFSGANVLTF. The CDR3 region has the DNA TGTGCCAGCTCACCAGCAGGGTTCTCTGGGGCCAACGTCCTGACTTTC.

The genes are TRBV7-6 and TRBJ2-3, with 10 bases lining up with TRBD2. The CDR3 contains 18 residues. Germline V CDR1 and CDR2: SGHVS, FNYEAQ. Trimming at V came to 5 bases and at J to 2 bases, leaving 13 bases not matched to a gene. The DNA of the CDR3 is TGTGCCAGCAGCCCCCTGGGAGGAGCGGGGGGGGACACAGATACGCAGTATTTT. Protein product: CASSPLGGAGGDTDTQYF.

The genes are TRBV28 and TRBJ1-1; 8 bases align to TRBD1. Germline V gene sequence: CDR1 MDHEN, CDR2 SYDVKM. The CDR3 runs to 15 residues. V lost 10 bases and J lost 0; bases outside the gene matches: 10. CDR3 amino acids: CATWPPTGVNTEAFF. In DNA form, the CDR3 reads TGTGCCACCTGGCCCCCGACAGGGGTGAACACTGAAGCTTTCTTT.